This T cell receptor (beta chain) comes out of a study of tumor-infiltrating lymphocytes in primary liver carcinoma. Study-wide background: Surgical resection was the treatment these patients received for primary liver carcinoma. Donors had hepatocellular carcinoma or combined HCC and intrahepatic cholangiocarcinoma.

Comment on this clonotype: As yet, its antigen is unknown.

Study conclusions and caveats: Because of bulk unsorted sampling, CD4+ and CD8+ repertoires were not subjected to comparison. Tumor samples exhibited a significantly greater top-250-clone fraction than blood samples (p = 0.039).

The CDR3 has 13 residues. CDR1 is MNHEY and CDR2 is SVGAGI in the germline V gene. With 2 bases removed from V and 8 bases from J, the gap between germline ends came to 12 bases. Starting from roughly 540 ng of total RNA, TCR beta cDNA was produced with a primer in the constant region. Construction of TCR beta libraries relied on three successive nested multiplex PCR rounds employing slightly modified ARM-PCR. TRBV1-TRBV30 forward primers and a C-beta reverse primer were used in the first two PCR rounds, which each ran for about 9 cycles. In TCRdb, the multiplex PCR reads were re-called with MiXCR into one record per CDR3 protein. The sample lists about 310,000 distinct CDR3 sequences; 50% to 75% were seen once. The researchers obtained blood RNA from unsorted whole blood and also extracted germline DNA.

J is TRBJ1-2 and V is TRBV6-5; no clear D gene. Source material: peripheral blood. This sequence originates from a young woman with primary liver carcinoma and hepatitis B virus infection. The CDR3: CASSYRHGNGYTF. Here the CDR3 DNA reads TGTGCCAGCAGTTACAGGCACGGTAACGGCTACACCTTC.